The T cell receptor beta chain described here comes from a study of T cells in Graves' hyperthyroidism and ophthalmopathy. Study-wide background: Peripheral blood was acquired at first diagnosis, ahead of any therapy whatsoever. Study-wide findings and caveats: Stable hyperthyroidism was told apart from ophthalmopathy by a model built on 13 V-J features.

Regions amplified from RNA transcripts were the TCR beta CDR3 regions. The HTBI set primed first-round TCR CDR3 RT-PCR. TCRdb re-called the multiplex PCR reads through MiXCR, storing one row per CDR3 protein. The sample records roughly 200,000 distinct CDR3 sequences, around 17% being singletons. This clonotype was seen a handful of times. What it recognizes is unknown. Uncontrolled infection, other autoimmune disease, pregnancy or lactation disqualified patients from enrolment. Clinicians diagnosed patients from clinical symptoms, serum thyroxine and TRAb, thyroid ultrasound and orbital computed tomography. V dropped 1 base and J dropped 2 bases, with 6 bases sitting between them. This CDR3 has 14 amino acids. Germline V gives CDR1 SGHTA, CDR2 FQGNSA.

This chain links TRBV7-2 with TRBJ1-3; D may be TRBD1 (6 bases). The sequence was obtained from a woman in her forties or fifties with Graves' hyperthyroidism. The sample taken for sequencing was blood. CDR3 bases: TGTGCCAGCAGCTTAGACAGGGCTGGAAACACCATATATTTT. As protein: CASSLDRAGNTIYF.